The clone carrying this TCR beta chain was seen many times. Its antigen remains unidentified. The germline gives CDR1 KGHSH, CDR2 LQKENI. The CDR3 covers 17 residues. Trimming took off 1 base at V and 5 bases at J, with 15 bases between the two ends. The source of the sample is a study of T cells in Graves' hyperthyroidism and ophthalmopathy. Study-level information: Initial diagnosis, before any treatment, was when peripheral blood was collected. General study points: Expanded thyroid clonotypes (above 0.001) were mostly also found in blood.

Investigators excluded patients with uncontrolled infection, other autoimmune disease, pregnancy or lactation. The TCR beta CDR3 regions underwent amplification using RNA transcripts as the source. With the HTBI primer set, the TCR CDR3 went through a first round of RT-PCR. TCRdb fed the multiplex PCR reads into MiXCR, producing one record per CDR3 protein. The sample yields under 400,000 distinct CDR3 sequences, under 15% seen once. The sequenced sample consisted of blood. The V gene is TRBV18, the J gene TRBJ2-6; no clear D gene. The receptor was derived from a woman aged 18-29 years with Graves' hyperthyroidism. CDR3 sequence (DNA): TGTGCCAGCTCACCACTTCCACGCCCAGATAGGGCCAACGTCCTGACTTTC. This translates into CASSPLPRPDRANVLTF.